The clone carrying this T cell receptor (beta chain) was detected ten times or more. Its antigen is not identified. TCRdb analysed the multiplex PCR reads with MiXCR anew, one entry per CDR3 protein. The sample consists of 200,000 to 250,000 distinct CDR3 sequences, around 35% of them appearing once. The CDR3 has 14 amino acids. V gave up 6 bases and J gave up 4 bases, with 15 bases separating them. The data were obtained in a study of breast tumors, draining lymph nodes, adjacent tissues. Study-wide points: Most tumor T cells seemingly derive from lymph node, then expand in tumor. Luminal-like breast cancer showed significantly higher tumor–nontumor repertoire similarity than basal-like. Data only fit, rather than demonstrated, lymph node origin of most tumor T cells. Tumors had less TCR diversity than lymph nodes, more than nontumor tissue.

The lymph nodes were axillary draining lymph nodes from breast cancer patients. Sequencing used axillary lymph node tissue. This TCR came from a female donor with breast cancer. Some clones in this sample may be carry-over from other donors' samples. The J gene is TRBJ2-5, the V gene TRBV12-3 or TRBV12-4; no reliable D call. The CDR3 DNA reads as TGTGCCAGCAGCCTCGAAGCAGCCCTAGAGACCCAGTACTTC. Residues: CASSLEAALETQYF.